This paragraph reports one T cell receptor (beta chain). Antigen specificity is unknown. This record belongs to a study of cytomegalovirus exposure and HLA in healthy donors. In the PCR, 60 Vbeta and 13 Jbeta primers were used. Sequencing was performed with immunoSEQ multiplex PCR; in TCRdb, only in-frame clones are kept and a portion is missing. The sample consists of roughly 150,000 clones, roughly 77% of them appearing once. Points from the study as a whole: Specificity of a few CMV-associated chains for CMV antigens was verified in vitro. The study listed approximately 160 cytomegalovirus-associated TCR beta chains. A likely sequencing artifact accounted for one observed cluster of highly shared sequence variants.

The CDR3 is 13 amino acids. Germline CDR1 is MNHEY and CDR2 is SMNVEV (reference sequence). Deletions cut 1 base from V and 3 bases from J, with 7 bases between. Sequencing was performed on PBMCs. The sequence came from a man younger than 40 in good health. This rearrangement joins TRBV27 to TRBJ2-7; D gene uncertain. CDR3 in amino acids: CASSLFSGYEQYF. The CDR3 region has the DNA TGTGCCAGCAGTTTATTTTCAGGCTACGAGCAGTACTTC.